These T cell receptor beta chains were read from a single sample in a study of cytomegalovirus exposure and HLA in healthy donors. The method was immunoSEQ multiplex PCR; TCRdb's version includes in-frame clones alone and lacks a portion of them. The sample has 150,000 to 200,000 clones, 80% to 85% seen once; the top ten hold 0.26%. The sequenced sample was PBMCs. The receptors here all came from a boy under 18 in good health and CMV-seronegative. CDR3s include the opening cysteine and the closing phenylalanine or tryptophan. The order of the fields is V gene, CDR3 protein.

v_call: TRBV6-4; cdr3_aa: CASSATGDTGELFF
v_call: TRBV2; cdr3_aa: CASRWQGANQPQHF
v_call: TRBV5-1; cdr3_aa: CASSLRKGEETQYF
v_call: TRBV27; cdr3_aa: CASSILTDRGPRETQYF
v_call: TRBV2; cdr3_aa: CASSEVTGVRTEAFF
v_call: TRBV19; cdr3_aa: CASSIPHYKDTQYF
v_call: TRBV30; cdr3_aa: CAWTQSPETGNTIYF
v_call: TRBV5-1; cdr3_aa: CASSFAGTDGYTF
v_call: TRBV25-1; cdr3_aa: CASRSYGGEKLFF
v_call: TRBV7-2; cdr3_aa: CASSFLAGRLGRPYEQYF
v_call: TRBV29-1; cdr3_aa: CSVAAGQGQPQHF